These 27 T cell receptor beta chains were all obtained from the same sample, sequenced in a study of beta chain features in type 1 diabetes. General study results and limits: TCRB CDR3 length was moderately but significantly reduced in all four CD4+ subsets of Type 1 diabetes patients.

The whole isolated RNA underwent reverse transcription, so sequencing captured expressed TCRB transcripts. Some clones are missing from TCRdb's copy, which holds only in-frame ones; the method was immunoSEQ multiplex PCR. The sample consists of around 710,000 clones, 9.5% to 15% of them appearing once. The antigens of these receptors remain unknown. Sequencing was done on a sample of naive CD4+ T cells from blood. The origin of the receptors is a man aged 25-45 years with type 1 diabetes.

The chain uses TRBV7-2 and TRBJ1-2; D perhaps matches TRBD1 (5 bases). With 5 bases removed from V and 6 bases from J, the gap between germline ends came to 16 bases. Germline CDR1 and CDR2: SGHTA and FQGNSA. CDR3 length: 14 amino acids. Written as DNA, the CDR3 is TGTGCCAGCAGCCTGGGGAGGGGCGAGGATGGCTACACCTTC. Amino acids: CASSLGRGEDGYTF.

In its sample, this clone was seen a few times. This chain links TRBV12-5 with TRBJ2-3; TRBD2 aligns across 8 bases. CDR1 is LGHNT, CDR2 FRNRAP, per germline. The CDR3 has 16 amino acids. J was trimmed by 4 bases and V by 5 bases; bases with no gene match: 11. The CDR3 nucleotides are TGTGCTAGTGGTACCGCTACCAGCGGGGGTCCAGATACGCAGTATTTT. It is translated as CASGTATSGGPDTQYF.

CDR3 nucleotides: TGTGCCAGCTCATCCTTTGGGGCCAATTGGGGCTCCTACGAGCAGTACTTC. The encoded protein is CASSSFGANWGSYEQYF. The V and J genes are TRBV27 and TRBJ2-7; tentative D call: TRBD1 (5 bases). The CDR3 has 17 residues. In germline, CDR1 is MNHEY, CDR2 SMNVEV (reference sequence). Trimming stripped 8 bases from V and 0 bases from J, with 23 bases between.

This clone has a handful of counts. The sample contains more than one DNA sequence encoding this CDR3. This chain uses TRBV19 with TRBJ1-5, with D unclear. The CDR3 extends over 13 amino acids. V was trimmed by 3 bases and J by 4 bases, leaving 7 bases between them. CDR1 is LNHDA, CDR2 SQIVND, per germline (reference sequence). CDR3 in amino acids: CASSILGNQPQHF. The CDR3 region has the DNA TGTGCCAGTAGTATCTTGGGGAATCAGCCCCAGCATTTT.

The CDR3 DNA follows: TGTGCCAGCAGGGGAGCCAGCGAAAGCTCCTACGAGCAGTACTTC. It specifies CASRGASESSYEQYF. The chain links TRBV28 to TRBJ2-7; tentative D call: TRBD2 (5 bases). Germline CDR1 reads MDHEN; CDR2 reads SYDVKM. V dropped 6 bases and J dropped 0 bases, with 15 bases sitting between them. The CDR3 is 15 amino acids.

This rearrangement joins TRBV28 to TRBJ2-2; 7 bases align to TRBD1. CDR1 is MDHEN, CDR2 SYDVKM, per germline. The CDR3 length is 15 residues. The V segment lost 5 bases and the J segment 3 bases; nucleotides outside the gene matches: 6. Here the CDR3 reads CASSPLGQHTGELFF. CDR3 coding DNA: TGTGCCAGCAGTCCGTTGGGACAGCACACCGGGGAGCTGTTTTTT.

The chain employs TRBV28 and TRBJ1-2; D is uncertain. Trimming shortened V by 3 bases and J by 4 bases, and 6 bases separated the two germline ends. The CDR3 runs 12 residues. The germline V gene encodes CDR1 MDHEN and CDR2 SYDVKM. The CDR3 sequence is CASSFGPYGYTF. The CDR3 coding sequence is TGTGCCAGCAGTTTTGGCCCCTATGGCTACACCTTC.

This clone turned up a few times. The chain carries TRBV4-3 and TRBJ1-2; 7 positions match TRBD1. Germline loops: CDR1 LGHNA, CDR2 YSLEER. The CDR3 has 20 residues. With V trimmed by 0 bases and J by 2 bases, 18 bases remained unmatched. This chain's CDR3 is CASSQDPYVAGGAKNYGYTF. CDR3 bases: TGCGCCAGCAGCCAAGATCCGTATGTAGCAGGGGGTGCTAAGAACTATGGCTACACCTTC.

This clone was detected a few times. The chain couples TRBV18 to TRBJ1-1; no firm D call. The V gene lost 6 bases and the J gene lost 2 bases, with 19 bases spanning the gap. The CDR3 is 16 amino acids. Germline CDR1 reads KGHSH; CDR2 reads LQKENI. As DNA, the CDR3 is TGTGCCAGCTCTTCACCCAATGGCCACTTTAACACTGAAGCTTTCTTT. This gives the protein CASSSPNGHFNTEAFF. Full variable domain (missing parts from reference TRBV18 and TRBJ1-1): NAGVMQNPRHLVRRRGQEARLRCSPMKGHSHVYWYRQLPEEGLKFMVYLQKENIIDESGMPKERFSAEFPKEGPSILRIQQVVRGDSAAYFCASSSPNGHFNTEAFFGQGTRLTVV.

The V call is TRBV10-3, the J call TRBJ1-1, with a possible D match to TRBD1 (5 bases). In germline, CDR1 is ENHRY, CDR2 SYGVKD. V lost 1 base to trimming and J lost 4 bases, with 19 bases between them. The CDR3 contains 17 residues. The CDR3: CAISEFGPRGVGTEAFF. Here the CDR3 DNA reads TGTGCCATCAGTGAGTTTGGCCCCCGGGGGGTCGGCACTGAAGCTTTCTTT.

The chain has TRBV6-5 and TRBJ1-1; D unresolved. CDR1 and CDR2 from the germline V gene are MNHEY and SVGAGI. The CDR3 contains 14 residues. V was trimmed by 0 bases and J by 3 bases, leaving 8 bases between them. CDR3 bases: TGTGCCAGCAGTTACTCGAGCAGATACACTGAAGCTTTCTTT. Residues: CASSYSSRYTEAFF.

The chain links TRBV7-3 to TRBJ2-1; maybe TRBD2 (5 bases). V was pared by 2 bases and J by 10 bases, with 24 bases between. Germline lookup yields CDR1 SGHTA and CDR2 FQGTGA. CDR3 length: 17 residues. The CDR3 bases are TGTGCCAGCAGCTTAGTTCCTAGCCCGATGACTTTGTCGGAGCAGTTCTTC. Translating it yields CASSLVPSPMTLSEQFF.

The genes are TRBV28 and TRBJ2-7; D is perhaps TRBD2 (5 bases). Germline CDR1 and CDR2: MDHEN and SYDVKM. Trimming took off 7 bases at V and 0 bases at J, with 16 bases between the two ends. The CDR3 runs 15 residues. CDR3 coding DNA: TGTGCCAGCACCTCCTCGAGACTAACCTCCTACGAGCAGTACTTC. Its translation: CASTSSRLTSYEQYF.

This sequence joins TRBV5-1 and TRBJ2-1, with 12 bases identical to TRBD2. The length of the CDR3 is 17 residues. V was pared by 1 base and J by 5 bases, with 7 bases of the junction left unmatched. Germline values: CDR1 SGHRS, CDR2 YFSETQ. CDR3: CASSLWSRTSGDNEQFF. As DNA, the CDR3 is TGCGCCAGCAGCTTGTGGTCCCGGACTAGCGGGGACAATGAGCAGTTCTTC.

This clone was detected a few times. This sample also contains other DNA sequences that code for the same CDR3. The rearrangement uses TRBV7-2 and TRBJ2-5, with D possibly matching TRBD2 (6 bases). Per germline, CDR1 SGHTA and CDR2 FQGNSA. Trimming stripped 5 bases from V and 1 base from J, with 8 bases between. This CDR3 is built from 13 residues. CDR3 nucleotides: TGTGCCAGCAGCCCGGGACTCCAAGAGACCCAGTACTTC. Its translation is CASSPGLQETQYF.

Comments on this clone: An end of the junction does not agree with germline; a read error may underlie this. This chain connects TRBV7-2 to TRBJ2-5, with 7 bases aligning to TRBD2. The CDR3 is 11 residues long. The V gene's germline CDR1 is SGHTA and CDR2 FQGNSA. The CDR3 protein is CVSGVQETQYF. The CDR3 DNA reads as TGTGTCAGCGGGGTCCAAGAGACCCAGTACTTC.

The genes are TRBV4-3 and TRBJ2-1, with 10 bases that match TRBD1. Germline trimming cut 4 bases from V and 6 bases from J; bases unmatched to any gene: 12. The CDR3 length is 17 residues. Germline V CDR1 and CDR2: LGHNA, YSLEER. For the CDR3, the DNA is TGCGCCAGCAGCCGAGAAACCGGGACAGGGGTTGCCAATGAGCAGTTCTTC. Residues: CASSRETGTGVANEQFF.

This clone showed up just a few times. This chain links TRBV19 with TRBJ2-7; possible D gene TRBD1, 6 bases. Trimming stripped 3 bases from V and 3 bases from J, with 12 bases between. The germline V gene encodes CDR1 LNHDA and CDR2 SQIVND (reference sequence). The CDR3 has 14 residues. As DNA, the CDR3 is TGTGCCAGTAGTATTAAGACAGGCAACTACGAGCAGTACTTC. Translation gives CASSIKTGNYEQYF.

This clone was seen only a few times. CDR3 amino acids: CATSRDLDRFYEQYF. The CDR3 DNA reads TGTGCCACCAGCAGAGACTTGGACAGGTTCTACGAGCAGTACTTC. The chain has TRBV15 and TRBJ2-7; the match to TRBD1 covers 7 bases. V dropped 0 bases and J dropped 3; count of bases not matched to a gene: 5. Germline CDR1 LNHNV, CDR2 YYDKDF (reference sequence). The CDR3 has 15 amino acids.

V is TRBV4-3 and J is TRBJ2-5; 13 bases are shared with TRBD2. The trim removed 2 bases at V and 2 bases at J, leaving 14 bases unmatched. The CDR3 spans 20 residues. The germline CDR1 and CDR2 sequences are LGHNA and YSLEER. The chain's CDR3 is CASSQHRYLPGLAGQETQYF. The DNA for the CDR3 is TGCGCCAGCAGCCAACATCGATATTTACCGGGACTAGCGGGGCAAGAGACCCAGTACTTC.

This clone was observed a few times. The J gene is TRBJ1-5, the V gene TRBV30; D uncertain. Trimming cost V 1 base and J 3 bases, with 7 bases left between them. The CDR3 sequence is 13 residues long. Germline lookup yields CDR1 GTSNPN and CDR2 SVGIG (reference sequence). The CDR3 loop reads CAWSGGTNQPQHF. Here the CDR3 DNA reads TGTGCCTGGAGTGGGGGTACCAATCAGCCCCAGCATTTT.

This chain connects TRBV4-3 to TRBJ1-2; TRBD1 might be the D (5 bases). Trimming took off 0 bases at V and 7 bases at J, with 12 bases between the two ends. Per the germline V gene, CDR1 is LGHNA and CDR2 is YSLEER. The CDR3 runs to 14 residues. The CDR3 sequence: CASSQEATGGGYTF. CDR3 in DNA: TGCGCCAGCAGCCAAGAAGCAACCGGGGGTGGCTACACCTTC.

This chain links TRBV2 with TRBJ2-7; no clear D. This CDR3 contains 13 residues. V lost 6 bases and J lost 6, with 15 bases in between. Germline V gene lookup returns CDR1 SNHLY and CDR2 FYNNEI. CDR3 DNA: TGTGCCAGCAGACCAGGCTCGGTACGCGAGCAGTACTTC. Amino acid sequence: CASRPGSVREQYF.

This clone was observed a few times. The chain recombines TRBV7-2 with TRBJ1-3; weak D call: TRBD1 (5 bases). This CDR3 has 16 amino acids. CDR1 is SGHTA, CDR2 FQGNSA, per germline. V lost 5 bases and J lost 2, with 16 bases in between. As DNA, the CDR3 is TGTGCCAGCAGCGCCAACGGAAGGGGTACTGGAAACACCATATATTTT. As protein: CASSANGRGTGNTIYF.

V usage is TRBV10-3 and J usage is TRBJ1-6; weak D call: TRBD1 (5 bases). The length of the CDR3 is 15 residues. The germline V gene has CDR1 ENHRY and CDR2 SYGVKD. With 5 bases removed from V and 8 bases from J, the gap between germline ends came to 16 bases. This CDR3 reads CAISQAGGRDSPLHF. CDR3 coding DNA: TGTGCCATCAGTCAGGCTGGGGGTCGGGATTCACCCCTCCACTTT.

The rearrangement links TRBV4-3 to TRBJ2-3; 10 positions match TRBD2. CDR3 length: 16 residues. The V gene's germline CDR1 is LGHNA and CDR2 YSLEER. J gave up 0 bases and V 1 base, and 1 base lay outside the gene matches. In DNA, the CDR3 is TGCGCCAGCAGCCAAGTGACTAGCGGGAGCACAGATACGCAGTATTTT. This sequence encodes CASSQVTSGSTDTQYF.

This clone was observed a handful of times. The chain has TRBV11-1 and TRBJ2-7; 7 bases map to TRBD1. Trimming cost V 5 bases and J 3 bases; bases outside gene matches: 10. The CDR3 runs 15 residues. The V gene's germline CDR1 is SGHAT and CDR2 FQDESV (reference sequence). CDR3 coding DNA: TGTGCCAGCAGCCGAGGGTGGGACAGTCTCTACGAGCAGTACTTC. This encodes CASSRGWDSLYEQYF.